The rows below give T cell receptor beta chains drawn from one sample of a study of human T cells and chemical hapten exposure. From the RACE reads, TCRdb called clonotypes with MiXCR, one entry per CDR3 protein. The table records about 350,000 distinct CDR3 sequences, about 6% of them present only once. The sequences come from whole blood, collected in connection with sensitization to the hapten diphenylcyclopropenone (DPC). The receptors stem from a young woman with alopecia areata. Some clones in this sample may be carry-over from other donors' samples. Each CDR3 is given without its conserved first and last residue. The D gene is left open where the match is weak.

V gene	D gene	CDR3 protein
TRBV7-6	-	ASSLQGLLGNTIY
TRBV6-4	-	ASSDTRQPSGNTIY
TRBV6-2/TRBV6-3	-	ASSYSNEQY
TRBV5-1	-	ASSLEGAVGEILF
TRBV2	-	ASSEGNQETQY
TRBV6-5	TRBD1	ASSYSRAGGITDTQY
TRBV20-1	-	SASLALAYNEQF
TRBV3-1	-	ASSPLAGSSNYGYT
TRBV5-1	TRBD1	ASSTGTASTEAF
TRBV6-2/TRBV6-3	-	ASSVNGNNEQF
TRBV5-1	-	ASSLIWGATNEKLF
TRBV12-3/TRBV12-4	TRBD1	ASSGTGGRNQPQH
TRBV10-3	TRBD2	AISESGGGFRNEQF
TRBV15	TRBD1	ATSRYNPGQGLRLSYNEQF
TRBV19	-	ASSPPGLRAGELF